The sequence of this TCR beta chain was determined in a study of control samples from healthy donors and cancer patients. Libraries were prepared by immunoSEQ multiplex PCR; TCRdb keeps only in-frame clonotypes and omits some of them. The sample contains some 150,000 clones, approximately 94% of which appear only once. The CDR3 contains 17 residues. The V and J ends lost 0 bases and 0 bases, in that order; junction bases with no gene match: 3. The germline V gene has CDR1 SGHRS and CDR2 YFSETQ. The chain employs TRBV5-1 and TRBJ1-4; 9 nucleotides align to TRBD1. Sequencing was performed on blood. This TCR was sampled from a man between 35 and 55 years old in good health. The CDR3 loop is CASSLEGQGATNEKLFF. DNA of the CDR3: TGCGCCAGCAGCTTGGAGGGACAGGGCGCAACTAATGAAAAACTGTTTTTT.